The entry below describes one TCR beta chain. Antigen: not known. The record originates from a study of shared clonotypes between healthy human individuals. Looking at the study overall: In total, the donors were two women and a few men aged 18 to 49. Findings and limits, study-wide: Only blood samples were collected, and tissue repertoires likely differ.

A roughly 200 ng quantity of DNA, 32,000 or so T cell genomes, went into the sorted-subset replicate PCRs. The data were produced by immunoSEQ multiplex PCR, yet TCRdb's version contains in-frame clones alone and is incomplete. The repertoire holds about 1.5 million clones, with 95% to 97% as singletons. The CDR3 covers 13 residues. Trimming took off 6 bases at V and 2 bases at J, with 10 bases between the two ends. Germline CDR1 WNHNN, CDR2 SYGVQD (reference sequence). Sequencing was performed on naive CD4+ T cells sorted from blood. Subset described: CD45RA+ positively selected. This chain joins TRBV10-1 and TRBJ1-1; D not resolved. The TCR comes from a man aged 25-40 years in good health. The CDR3 DNA sequence: TGCGCCAGCAGGGGAGACACTAACACTGAAGCTTTCTTT. Translated, it gives CASRGDTNTEAFF.